What follows describes a single T cell receptor (beta chain). This entry is derived from a study of blood T cell repertoires in COVID-19. As for the study in general: Recovered status in Cohort 3 required two negative PCRs, clearance, or symptom resolution. Whether acute or convalescent, the COVID-19 samples came from the United States, Italy and Spain.

Method: immunoSEQ multiplex PCR; TCRdb's copy keeps in-frame clones and lacks some. The sample shows around 360,000 clones, 87% of them seen only once. Germline loops: CDR1 SNHLY, CDR2 FYNNEI. With 5 bases clipped from V and 5 bases from J, the junction kept 5 bases outside the gene matches. This CDR3 is 14 amino acids long. Participants spanned ages about 18 to 95 years and resided in some 22 US areas. Assignments of participants to cohorts depended upon their own reported clinical history. The receptor's source is a man aged 35 to 55 in a cohort exposed to, infected with or recovered from COVID-19 (not recorded which). The chain links TRBV2 to TRBJ1-4, with 7 bases that match TRBD1. Input material: PBMCs or T cells enriched from blood (not recorded which). The CDR3 here is CASSLQGRNEKLFF. DNA of the CDR3: TGTGCCAGCAGTTTACAGGGGCGAAATGAAAAACTGTTTTTT.